This TCR beta chain is drawn from a study of blood T cell repertoires in COVID-19. Study-level background: COVID-19 samples from acute and convalescent phases originated in the United States, Italy and Spain. From T cells, B-cell-depleted T cells, or PBMCs came the material, which was cDNA or gDNA.

The CDR3 runs 16 residues. V lost 5 bases and J lost 0; bases outside the gene matches: 8. CDR1 is SEHNR and CDR2 is FQNEAQ in the germline V gene (reference sequence). Under the authors' procedure: Nucleated cell counts were estimated from reference gene primer amplification. Assay used: immunoSEQ multiplex PCR; TCRdb lists only in-frame clones, some missing. For V, J and clone size, that table is used; D and trimming come from the DNA. The data contain 300,000 or so clones, just under 90% of them singletons. The receptor was derived from a woman aged 40 to 50 with acute or convalescent COVID-19. Sequencing used peripheral blood. V is TRBV7-9 and J is TRBJ2-3; 7 bases fit TRBD2. The CDR3 loop is CASSQDGGGSTDTQYF. The CDR3 DNA sequence: TGTGCCAGCAGCCAAGACGGCGGGGGTAGCACAGATACGCAGTATTTT.